This is a list of T cell receptor beta chains from one sample in a study of T cell repertoires in cytomegalovirus infection. These receptors have no known antigen. One entry per CDR3 protein results from TCRdb running MiXCR on the reads. The table records about 85,000 distinct CDR3 sequences, under 55% of them present only once. The sequenced sample was CD8+ T cells from cultured PBMCs, obtained from culture after CMV antigen stimulation. These receptors originate from a human donor in good health (CMV status not recorded). Some clones in this sample may be carry-over from other donors' samples. CDR3s include the opening cysteine and the closing phenylalanine or tryptophan. A D gene is named only where the DNA matches it firmly. Size is omitted from some rows. Given values are once, few, many or a class for expanded clones.

v_call: TRBV20-1
cdr3_length: 12
clone_size: NA
d_call: NA
j_call: TRBJ2-7
cdr3_nt: TGCAGCCAAGGGGTATCGGTATACGAGCAGTACTTC
cdr3_aa: CSQGVSVYEQYF

v_call: TRBV6-4
cdr3_length: 14
clone_size: many
d_call: TRBD1
j_call: TRBJ2-3
cdr3_nt: TGTGCCAGCAGTGACGGGACAGGGTCAGATACGCAGTATTTT
cdr3_aa: CASSDGTGSDTQYF

v_call: TRBV7-2
cdr3_length: 15
clone_size: NA
d_call: NA
j_call: TRBJ1-3
cdr3_nt: TGTGCCAGCAGCCTCGGACAGCTCTCTGGAAACACCATATATTTT
cdr3_aa: CASSLGQLSGNTIYF

v_call: TRBV11-3
cdr3_length: 13
clone_size: few
d_call: NA
j_call: TRBJ2-3
cdr3_nt: TGTGCCAGCAGCTTAGAGTCCACAGATACGCAGTATTTT
cdr3_aa: CASSLESTDTQYF

v_call: TRBV5-5
cdr3_length: 12
clone_size: few
d_call: TRBD1
j_call: TRBJ1-2
cdr3_nt: TGTGCCAGCAGCCAGGACAGGTTCGGCTACACCTTC
cdr3_aa: CASSQDRFGYTF

v_call: TRBV12-3/TRBV12-4
cdr3_length: 15
clone_size: few
d_call: TRBD1
j_call: TRBJ1-5
cdr3_nt: TGTGCCAGCAGTTTCCTGGGACAGGGGAATCAGCCCCAGCATTTT
cdr3_aa: CASSFLGQGNQPQHF

v_call: TRBV11-2
cdr3_length: 17
clone_size: NA
d_call: TRBD2
j_call: TRBJ2-2
cdr3_nt: TGTGCCAGCAGCTATTGGACTAGCGGGAGGGAGACCGGGGAGCTGTTTTTT
cdr3_aa: CASSYWTSGRETGELFF

v_call: TRBV28
cdr3_length: 14
clone_size: NA
d_call: TRBD1
j_call: TRBJ2-7
cdr3_nt: TGTGCCAGCAGACCACAGGGGGCTGCCTACGAGCAGTACTTC
cdr3_aa: CASRPQGAAYEQYF

v_call: TRBV7-9
cdr3_length: 13
clone_size: NA
d_call: TRBD1
j_call: TRBJ1-5
cdr3_nt: TGTGCCAGCAGCAACAGGGGGAATCAGCCCCAGCATTTT
cdr3_aa: CASSNRGNQPQHF

v_call: TRBV19
cdr3_length: 16
clone_size: NA
d_call: NA
j_call: TRBJ2-7
cdr3_nt: TGTGCCAGTAGTCTCCTGTGGGGCGGAAACATCTACGAGCAGTACTTC
cdr3_aa: CASSLLWGGNIYEQYF

v_call: TRBV12-5
cdr3_length: 11
clone_size: NA
d_call: NA
j_call: TRBJ2-1
cdr3_nt: TGTGCTAGTGCCTCCTACGATGAGCAGTTCTTC
cdr3_aa: CASASYDEQFF

v_call: TRBV7-3
cdr3_length: 15
clone_size: NA
d_call: NA
j_call: TRBJ2-7
cdr3_nt: TGTGCCAGCAGCCCCCGCAGCGCGGGAACCTACGAGCAGTACTTC
cdr3_aa: CASSPRSAGTYEQYF

v_call: TRBV6-2/TRBV6-3
cdr3_length: 16
clone_size: NA
d_call: NA
j_call: TRBJ1-5
cdr3_nt: TGTGCCAGCAGTTACCAGGACCCGAATAGCAATCAGCCCCAGCATTTT
cdr3_aa: CASSYQDPNSNQPQHF

v_call: TRBV7-6
cdr3_length: 11
clone_size: NA
d_call: NA
j_call: TRBJ1-2
cdr3_nt: TGTGCCAGCAGCGATCAGTATGGCTACACCTTC
cdr3_aa: CASSDQYGYTF

v_call: TRBV7-9
cdr3_length: 13
clone_size: NA
d_call: TRBD1
j_call: TRBJ1-2
cdr3_nt: TGTGCCGGGGGGACAGGGGGTTACTATGGCTACACCTTC
cdr3_aa: CAGGTGGYYGYTF

v_call: TRBV11-2
cdr3_length: 14
clone_size: NA
d_call: TRBD1
j_call: TRBJ2-5
cdr3_nt: TGTGCCAGCAGCTTTACCGGGACAGAAGAGACCCAGTACTTC
cdr3_aa: CASSFTGTEETQYF

v_call: TRBV6-6
cdr3_length: 15
clone_size: NA
d_call: NA
j_call: TRBJ1-2
cdr3_nt: TGTGCCAGCAGCTCGACGAGGGGTAGCGACTATGGCTACACCTTC
cdr3_aa: CASSSTRGSDYGYTF

v_call: TRBV10-3
cdr3_length: 14
clone_size: NA
d_call: NA
j_call: TRBJ2-6
cdr3_nt: TGTGCCATCTTGGATCCCTCTGGGGCCAACGTCCTGACTTTC
cdr3_aa: CAILDPSGANVLTF

v_call: TRBV7-8
cdr3_length: 16
clone_size: few
d_call: TRBD2
j_call: TRBJ2-3
cdr3_nt: TGTGCCAGCAGCTCCGGACTAGCGGGGGACACAGATACGCAGTATTTT
cdr3_aa: CASSSGLAGDTDTQYF

v_call: TRBV4-2
cdr3_length: 15
clone_size: few
d_call: NA
j_call: TRBJ1-5
cdr3_nt: TGTGCCAGCAGCCAAGATCTGGGGAGGCGTCAGCCCCAGCATTTT
cdr3_aa: CASSQDLGRRQPQHF

v_call: TRBV27
cdr3_length: 15
clone_size: once
d_call: NA
j_call: TRBJ2-7
cdr3_nt: TGTGCCAGCAGTCCCTCCGGCCCGCTCGTTCTTGAGCAGTACTTC
cdr3_aa: CASSPSGPLVLEQYF

v_call: TRBV10-3
cdr3_length: 12
clone_size: few
d_call: NA
j_call: TRBJ2-7
cdr3_nt: TGTGCCATCAGTGACCAGGGTTACGAGCAGTACTTC
cdr3_aa: CAISDQGYEQYF

v_call: TRBV12-3/TRBV12-4
cdr3_length: 16
clone_size: few
d_call: TRBD1
j_call: TRBJ1-4
cdr3_nt: TGTGCCAGCAGACCGGGACAGGGGGCGACCCATGAAAAACTGTTTTTT
cdr3_aa: CASRPGQGATHEKLFF

v_call: TRBV4-3
cdr3_length: 17
clone_size: NA
d_call: NA
j_call: TRBJ1-5
cdr3_nt: TGCGCCAGCAGCCAAGATGAGGCAGGGGAAGGCAATCAGCCCCAGCATTTT
cdr3_aa: CASSQDEAGEGNQPQHF

v_call: TRBV7-2
cdr3_length: 16
clone_size: NA
d_call: TRBD1
j_call: TRBJ2-3
cdr3_nt: TGTGCCAGCAGCTCCCGACAGGGGCCCTCCACAGATACGCAGTATTTT
cdr3_aa: CASSSRQGPSTDTQYF

v_call: TRBV7-6
cdr3_length: 17
clone_size: NA
d_call: NA
j_call: TRBJ2-1
cdr3_nt: TGTGCCAGCAGCTTAGAGGGCTCGGGGTTCTCCTACAATGAGCAGTTCTTC
cdr3_aa: CASSLEGSGFSYNEQFF